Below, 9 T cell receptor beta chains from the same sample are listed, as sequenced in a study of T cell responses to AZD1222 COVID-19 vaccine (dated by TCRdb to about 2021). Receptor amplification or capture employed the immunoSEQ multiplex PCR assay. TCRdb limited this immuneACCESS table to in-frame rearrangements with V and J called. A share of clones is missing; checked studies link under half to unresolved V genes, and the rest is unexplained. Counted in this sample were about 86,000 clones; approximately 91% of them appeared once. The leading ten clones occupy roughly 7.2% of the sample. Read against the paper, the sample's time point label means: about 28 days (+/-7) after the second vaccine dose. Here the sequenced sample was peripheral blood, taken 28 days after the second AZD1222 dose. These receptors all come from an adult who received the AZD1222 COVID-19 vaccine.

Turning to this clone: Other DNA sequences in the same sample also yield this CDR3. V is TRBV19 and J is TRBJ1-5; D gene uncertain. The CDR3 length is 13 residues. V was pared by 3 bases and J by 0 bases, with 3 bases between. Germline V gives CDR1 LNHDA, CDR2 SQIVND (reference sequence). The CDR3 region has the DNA TGTGCCAGTAGTATGGGTAGCAATCAGCCCCAGCATTTT. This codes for CASSMGSNQPQHF.

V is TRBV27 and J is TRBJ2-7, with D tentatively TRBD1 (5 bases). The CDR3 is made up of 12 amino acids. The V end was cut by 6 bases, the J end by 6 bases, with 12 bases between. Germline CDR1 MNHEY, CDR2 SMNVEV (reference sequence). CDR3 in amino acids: CASSLFRGEQYF. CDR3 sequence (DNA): TGTGCCAGCAGCCTATTTAGGGGCGAGCAGTACTTC.

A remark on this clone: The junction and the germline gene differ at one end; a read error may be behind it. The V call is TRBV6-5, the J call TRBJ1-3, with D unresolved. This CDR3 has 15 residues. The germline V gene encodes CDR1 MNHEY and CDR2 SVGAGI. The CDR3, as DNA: TGTGCCAGCAGTGACTCTCAGGACTCTGGAAACACCATATATTTT. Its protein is CASSDSQDSGNTIYF.

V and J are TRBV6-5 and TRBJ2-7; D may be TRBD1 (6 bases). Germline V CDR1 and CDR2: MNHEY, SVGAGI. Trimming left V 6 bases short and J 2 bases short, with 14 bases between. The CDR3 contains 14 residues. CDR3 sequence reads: CASRTGTPPYEQYF. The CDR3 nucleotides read TGTGCCAGCAGGACCGGGACACCTCCCTACGAGCAGTACTTC.

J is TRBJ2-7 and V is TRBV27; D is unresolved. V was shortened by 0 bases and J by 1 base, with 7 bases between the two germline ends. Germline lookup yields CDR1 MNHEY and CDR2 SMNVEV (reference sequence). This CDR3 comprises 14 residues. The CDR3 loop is CASSLSSQSYEQYF. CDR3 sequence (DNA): TGTGCCAGCAGTTTATCGTCACAGTCCTACGAGCAGTACTTC.

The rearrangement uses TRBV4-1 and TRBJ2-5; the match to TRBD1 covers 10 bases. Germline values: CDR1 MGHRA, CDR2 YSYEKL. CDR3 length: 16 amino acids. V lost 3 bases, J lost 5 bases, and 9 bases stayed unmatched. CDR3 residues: CASSQGQGRGSETQYF. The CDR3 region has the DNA TGCGCCAGCAGCCAGGGACAGGGGCGCGGATCCGAGACCCAGTACTTC.

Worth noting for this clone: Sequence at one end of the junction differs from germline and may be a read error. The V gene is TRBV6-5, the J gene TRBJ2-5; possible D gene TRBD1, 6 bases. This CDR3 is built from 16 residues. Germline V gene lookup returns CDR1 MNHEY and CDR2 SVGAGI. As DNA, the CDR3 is TGTGCCAGCAGTTACGCCAGGGGAAGGGGCCAAGAGGCCCAGTACTTC. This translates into CASSYARGRGQEAQYF.

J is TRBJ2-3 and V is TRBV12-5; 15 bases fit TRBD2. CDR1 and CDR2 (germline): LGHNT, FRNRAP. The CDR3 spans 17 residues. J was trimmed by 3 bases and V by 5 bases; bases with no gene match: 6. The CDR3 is CASGIGLAGGKTDTQYF. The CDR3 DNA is TGTGCTAGTGGTATCGGACTAGCGGGAGGGAAGACAGATACGCAGTATTTT.

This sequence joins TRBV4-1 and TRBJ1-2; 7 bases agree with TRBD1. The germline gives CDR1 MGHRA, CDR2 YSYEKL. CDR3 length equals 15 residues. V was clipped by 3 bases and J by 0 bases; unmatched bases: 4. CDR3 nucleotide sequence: TGCGCCAGCAGCCAGATGGGACAGTCTAACTATGGCTACACCTTC. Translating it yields CASSQMGQSNYGYTF.